This T cell receptor beta chain comes out of a study of blood T cell repertoires in COVID-19. Study context: Both acute and convalescent COVID-19 samples were obtained from the United States, Italy and Spain.

The V segment lost 6 bases and the J segment 1 base; nucleotides outside the gene matches: 5. CDR1 and CDR2 (germline): SGHNT, YENEEA. This CDR3 spans 16 amino acids. This table comes from immunoSEQ multiplex PCR, and its TCRdb copy is limited to in-frame clones, with some not included. The repertoire has about 26,000 clones, approximately 81% of them found once; the top ten carry 25% to 35%. This chain uses TRBV11-3 with TRBJ2-1; 11 nucleotides line up with TRBD1. The source material was peripheral blood. The source of this sequence is a human donor in a cohort sampled during active COVID-19. CDR3 amino acids: CASSPGDRGSYNEQFF. CDR3 coding DNA: TGTGCCAGCAGTCCCGGGGACAGGGGGTCCTACAATGAGCAGTTCTTC.